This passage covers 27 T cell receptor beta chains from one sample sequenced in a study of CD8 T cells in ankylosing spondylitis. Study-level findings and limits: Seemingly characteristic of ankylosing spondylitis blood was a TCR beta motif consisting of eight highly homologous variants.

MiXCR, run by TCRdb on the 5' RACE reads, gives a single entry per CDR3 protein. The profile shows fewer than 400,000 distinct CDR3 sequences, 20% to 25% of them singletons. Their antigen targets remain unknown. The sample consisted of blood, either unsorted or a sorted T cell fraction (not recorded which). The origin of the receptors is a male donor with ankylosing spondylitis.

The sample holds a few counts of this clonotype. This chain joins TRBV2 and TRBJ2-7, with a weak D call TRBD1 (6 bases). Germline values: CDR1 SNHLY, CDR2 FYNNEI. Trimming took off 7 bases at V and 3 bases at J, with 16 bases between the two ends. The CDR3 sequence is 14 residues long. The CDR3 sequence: CASNLGHLNYEQYF. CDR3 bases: TGTGCCAGCAATCTGGGACACCTAAACTACGAGCAGTACTTC.

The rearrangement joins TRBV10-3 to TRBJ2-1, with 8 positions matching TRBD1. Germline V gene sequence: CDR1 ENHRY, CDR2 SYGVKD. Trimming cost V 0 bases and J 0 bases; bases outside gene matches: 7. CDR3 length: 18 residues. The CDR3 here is CAISESTDRGFSYNEQFF. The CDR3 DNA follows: TGTGCCATCAGTGAGTCCACCGACAGGGGCTTCTCCTACAATGAGCAGTTCTTC.

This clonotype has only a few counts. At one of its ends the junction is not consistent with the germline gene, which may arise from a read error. The CDR3 nucleotides are TGTGCTAGCAGCTTAGGGCAGGGGCCCACAGATACGCAGTATTTT. Encoded protein: CASSLGQGPTDTQYF. J is TRBJ2-3 and V is TRBV7-7; a weak D match, TRBD1 (6 bases). The germline V gene encodes CDR1 SSHAT and CDR2 FNYEAQ (reference sequence). CDR3 size: 15 residues.

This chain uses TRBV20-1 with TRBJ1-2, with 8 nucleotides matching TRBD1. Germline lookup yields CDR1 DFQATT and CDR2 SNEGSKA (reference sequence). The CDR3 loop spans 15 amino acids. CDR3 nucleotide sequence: TGCAGGGCACCGACAGGGGCGCAAATTAACTATGGCTACACCTTC. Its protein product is CRAPTGAQINYGYTF.

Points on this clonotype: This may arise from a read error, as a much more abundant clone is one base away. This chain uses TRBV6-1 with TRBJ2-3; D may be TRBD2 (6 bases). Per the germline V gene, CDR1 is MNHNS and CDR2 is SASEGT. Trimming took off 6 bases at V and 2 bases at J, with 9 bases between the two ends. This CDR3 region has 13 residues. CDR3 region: CASSRDFTDTQYF. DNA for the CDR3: TGTGCCAGCAGCCGGGACTTCACAGATACGCAGTATTTT.

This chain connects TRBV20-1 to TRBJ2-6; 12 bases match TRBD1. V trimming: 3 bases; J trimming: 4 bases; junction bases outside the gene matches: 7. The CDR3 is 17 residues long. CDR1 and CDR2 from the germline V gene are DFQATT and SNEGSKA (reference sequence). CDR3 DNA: TGCAGTGCTAGGGGGGACAGGGGGCGCGCAGGGGCCAACGTCCTGACTTTC. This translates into CSARGDRGRAGANVLTF.

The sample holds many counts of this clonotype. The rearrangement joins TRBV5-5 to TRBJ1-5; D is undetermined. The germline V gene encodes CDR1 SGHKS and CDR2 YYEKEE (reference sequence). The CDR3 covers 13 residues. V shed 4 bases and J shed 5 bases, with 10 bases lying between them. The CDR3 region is CASSGSSYQPQHF. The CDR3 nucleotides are TGTGCCAGCAGCGGGTCCAGTTATCAGCCCCAGCATTTT. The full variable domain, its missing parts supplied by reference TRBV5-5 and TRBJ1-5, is DAGVTQSPTHLIKTRGQQVTLRCSPISGHKSVSWYQQVLGQGPQFIFQYYEKEERGRGNFPDRFSARQFPNYSSELNVNALLLGDSALYLCASSGSSYQPQHFGDGTRLSIL.

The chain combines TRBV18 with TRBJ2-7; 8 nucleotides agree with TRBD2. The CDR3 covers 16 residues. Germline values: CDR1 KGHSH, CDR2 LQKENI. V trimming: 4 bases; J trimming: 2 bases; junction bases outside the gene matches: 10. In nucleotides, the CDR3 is TGTGCCAGCTCACTCTCCGGGAGGGTGGGTCCCTACGAGCAGTACTTC. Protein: CASSLSGRVGPYEQYF. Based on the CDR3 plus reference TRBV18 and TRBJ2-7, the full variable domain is NAGVMQNPRHLVRRRGQEARLRCSPMKGHSHVYWYRQLPEEGLKFMVYLQKENIIDESGMPKERFSAEFPKEGPSILRIQQVVRGDSAAYFCASSLSGRVGPYEQYFGPGTRLTVT.

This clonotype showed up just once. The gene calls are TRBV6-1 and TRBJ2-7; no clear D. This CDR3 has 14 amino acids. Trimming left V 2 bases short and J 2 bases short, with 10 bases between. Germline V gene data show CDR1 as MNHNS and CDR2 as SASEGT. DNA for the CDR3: TGTGCCAGCAGTGAAAGCGTGCCGACCTACGAGCAGTACTTC. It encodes CASSESVPTYEQYF.

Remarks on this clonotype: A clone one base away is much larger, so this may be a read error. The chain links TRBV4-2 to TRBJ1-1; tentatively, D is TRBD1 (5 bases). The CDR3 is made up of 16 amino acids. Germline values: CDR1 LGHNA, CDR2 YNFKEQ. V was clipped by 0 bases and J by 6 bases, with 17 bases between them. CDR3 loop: CASSQERRGPSAEAFF. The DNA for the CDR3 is TGTGCCAGCAGCCAAGAGAGGAGGGGCCCGAGCGCTGAAGCTTTCTTT.

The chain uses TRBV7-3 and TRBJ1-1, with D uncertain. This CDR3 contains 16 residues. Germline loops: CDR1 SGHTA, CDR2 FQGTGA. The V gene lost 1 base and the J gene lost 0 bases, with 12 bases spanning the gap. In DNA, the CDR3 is TGTGCCAGCAGCTTAATTAAGGAGATTATGAACACTGAAGCTTTCTTT. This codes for CASSLIKEIMNTEAFF.

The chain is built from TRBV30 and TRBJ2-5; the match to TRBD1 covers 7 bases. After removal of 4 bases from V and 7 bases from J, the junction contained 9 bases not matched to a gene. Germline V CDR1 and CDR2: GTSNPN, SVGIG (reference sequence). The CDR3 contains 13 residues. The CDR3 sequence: CAWTRQGIGTQYF. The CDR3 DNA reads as TGTGCCTGGACAAGACAGGGTATAGGGACCCAGTACTTC. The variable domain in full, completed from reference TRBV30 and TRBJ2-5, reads SQTIHQWPATLVQPVGSPLSLECTVEGTSNPNLYWYRQAAGRGLQLLFYSVGIGQISSEVPQNLSASRPQDRQFILSSKKLLLSDSGFYLCAWTRQGIGTQYFGPGTRLLVL.

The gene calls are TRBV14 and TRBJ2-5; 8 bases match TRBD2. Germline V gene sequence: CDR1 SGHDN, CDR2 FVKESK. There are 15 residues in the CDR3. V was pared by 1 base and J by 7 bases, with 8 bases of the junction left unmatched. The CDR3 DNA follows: TGTGCCAGCAGCCAAGCGCCCCGGGGGGGGGCGACCCAGTACTTC. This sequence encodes CASSQAPRGGATQYF. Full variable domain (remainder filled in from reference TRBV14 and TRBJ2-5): EAGVTQFPSHSVIEKGQTVTLRCDPISGHDNLYWYRRVMGKEIKFLLHFVKESKQDESGMPNNRFLAERTGGTYSTLKVQPAELEDSGVYFCASSQAPRGGATQYFGPGTRLLVL.

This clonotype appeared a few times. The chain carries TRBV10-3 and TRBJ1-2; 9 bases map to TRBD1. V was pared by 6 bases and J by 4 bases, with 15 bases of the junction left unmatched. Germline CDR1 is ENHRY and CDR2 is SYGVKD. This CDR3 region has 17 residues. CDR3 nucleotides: TGTGCCATCAGGGGACAGGGCTCAAACGACGAAAGCTATGGCTACACCTTC. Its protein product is CAIRGQGSNDESYGYTF.

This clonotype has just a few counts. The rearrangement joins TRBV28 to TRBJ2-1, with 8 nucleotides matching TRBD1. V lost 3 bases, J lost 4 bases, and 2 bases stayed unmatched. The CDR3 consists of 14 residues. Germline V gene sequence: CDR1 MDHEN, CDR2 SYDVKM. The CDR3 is CASSFQGAYNEQFF. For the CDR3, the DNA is TGTGCCAGCAGTTTCCAGGGGGCTTACAATGAGCAGTTCTTC.

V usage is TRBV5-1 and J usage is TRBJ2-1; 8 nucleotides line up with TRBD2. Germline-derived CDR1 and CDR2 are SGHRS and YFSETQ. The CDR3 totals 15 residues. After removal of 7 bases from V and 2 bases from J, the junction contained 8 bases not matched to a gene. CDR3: CASPAVAGPYNEQFF. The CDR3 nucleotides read TGCGCCAGCCCGGCGGTAGCGGGGCCCTACAATGAGCAGTTCTTC.

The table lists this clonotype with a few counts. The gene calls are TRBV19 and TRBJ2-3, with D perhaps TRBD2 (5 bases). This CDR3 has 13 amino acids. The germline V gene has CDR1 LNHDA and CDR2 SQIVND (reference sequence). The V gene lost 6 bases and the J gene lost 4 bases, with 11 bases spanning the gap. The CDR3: CASSLEAPDTQYF. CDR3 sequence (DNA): TGTGCCAGTAGCTTGGAGGCCCCAGATACGCAGTATTTT.

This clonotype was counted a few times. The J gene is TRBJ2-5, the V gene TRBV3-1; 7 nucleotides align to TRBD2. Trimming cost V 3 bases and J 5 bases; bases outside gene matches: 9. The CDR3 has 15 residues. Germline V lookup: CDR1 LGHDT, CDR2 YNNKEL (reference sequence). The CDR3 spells CASSHSGTTDETQYF. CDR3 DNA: TGTGCCAGCAGCCACTCCGGGACTACCGACGAGACCCAGTACTTC.

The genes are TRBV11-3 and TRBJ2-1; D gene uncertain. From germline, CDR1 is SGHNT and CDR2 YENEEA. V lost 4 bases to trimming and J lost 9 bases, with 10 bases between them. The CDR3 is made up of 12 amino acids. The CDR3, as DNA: TGTGCCAGCAGCTGGTCTAGGAGTGAGCAGTTCTTC. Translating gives CASSWSRSEQFF.

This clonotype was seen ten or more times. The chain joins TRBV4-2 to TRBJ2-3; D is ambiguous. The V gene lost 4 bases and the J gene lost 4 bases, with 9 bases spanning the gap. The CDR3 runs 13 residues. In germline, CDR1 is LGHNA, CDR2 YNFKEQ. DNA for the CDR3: TGTGCCAGCAGCCTCACTACCTCAGATACGCAGTATTTT. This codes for CASSLTTSDTQYF.

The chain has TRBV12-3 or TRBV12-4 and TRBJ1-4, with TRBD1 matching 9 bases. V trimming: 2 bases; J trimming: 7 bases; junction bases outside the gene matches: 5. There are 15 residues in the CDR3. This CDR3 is CASSLLWGQGEKLFF. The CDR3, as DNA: TGTGCCAGCAGTTTATTATGGGGACAGGGTGAAAAACTGTTTTTT.

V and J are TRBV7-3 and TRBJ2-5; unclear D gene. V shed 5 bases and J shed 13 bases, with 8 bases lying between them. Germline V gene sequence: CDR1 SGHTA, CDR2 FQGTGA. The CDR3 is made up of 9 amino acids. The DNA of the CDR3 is TGTGCCAGCAGCCCGACAAGGTACTTC. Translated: CASSPTRYF.

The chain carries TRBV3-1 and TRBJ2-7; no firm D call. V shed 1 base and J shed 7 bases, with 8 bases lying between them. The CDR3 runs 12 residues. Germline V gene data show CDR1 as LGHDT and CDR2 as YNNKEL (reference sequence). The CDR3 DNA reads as TGTGCCAGCAGCCAAGGGCCGAGGGAGCAGTACTTC. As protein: CASSQGPREQYF.

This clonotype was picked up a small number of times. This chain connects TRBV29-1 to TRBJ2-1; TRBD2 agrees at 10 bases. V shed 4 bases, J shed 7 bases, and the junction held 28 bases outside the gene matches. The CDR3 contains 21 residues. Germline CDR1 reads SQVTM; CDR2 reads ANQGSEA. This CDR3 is CSVGSGNWLYSSGRSRNEQFF. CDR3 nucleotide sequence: TGCAGCGTTGGGTCGGGGAACTGGCTCTATTCTAGCGGGAGAAGTCGTAATGAGCAGTTCTTC.

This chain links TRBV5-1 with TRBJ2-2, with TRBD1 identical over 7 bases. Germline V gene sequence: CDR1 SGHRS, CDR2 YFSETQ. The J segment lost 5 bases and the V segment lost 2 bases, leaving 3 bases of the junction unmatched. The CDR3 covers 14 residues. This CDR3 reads CASSFQGETGELFF. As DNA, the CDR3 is TGCGCCAGCAGCTTCCAGGGGGAGACCGGGGAGCTGTTTTTT.

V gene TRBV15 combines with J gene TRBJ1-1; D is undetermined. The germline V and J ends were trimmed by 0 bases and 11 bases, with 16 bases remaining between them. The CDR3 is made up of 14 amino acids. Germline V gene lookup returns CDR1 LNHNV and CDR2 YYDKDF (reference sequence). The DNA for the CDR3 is TGTGCCACCAGCAGAGATCGACGGAGAACCTTGGCTTTCTTT. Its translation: CATSRDRRRTLAFF.

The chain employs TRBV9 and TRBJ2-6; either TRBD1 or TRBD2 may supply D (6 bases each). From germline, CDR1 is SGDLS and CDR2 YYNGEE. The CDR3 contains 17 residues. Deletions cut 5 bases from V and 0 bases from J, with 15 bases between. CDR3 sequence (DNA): TGTGCCAGCAGTCCGGAGGGGGGAAACTCTGGGGCCAACGTCCTGACTTTC. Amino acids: CASSPEGGNSGANVLTF.